These 31 T cell receptor beta chains were sequenced from one sample in a study of CD8+ T cells in alopecia areata. As the sequencing template, cDNA was produced by extracting RNA and reverse transcribing it. The table came from immunoSEQ multiplex PCR; TCRdb's copy has only in-frame clones and leaves some out. The profile shows under 150,000 clones, approximately 85% of them singletons. Specified treatment: oral pan-JAK inhibitor, 5-10 mg twice daily. This specimen was CD8+ T cells sorted from blood, taken at week 4, from a patient treated with tofacitinib. These receptors all come from a human donor with alopecia areata.

The chain couples TRBV4-2 to TRBJ2-3, with 8 bases lining up with TRBD2. Germline V gene sequence: CDR1 LGHNA, CDR2 YNFKEQ. The CDR3 spans 17 residues. The V gene end was trimmed by 5 bases and the J gene end by 6 bases; junction bases not matched to a gene: 16. The CDR3 nucleotides read TGTGCCAGCAGCACACGCGGGGGGCGACCCGCGGGGGATACGCAGTATTTT. Its protein product is CASSTRGGRPAGDTQYF.

This chain uses TRBV29-1 with TRBJ2-7; D gene unclear. Between the trimmed V and J ends, which lost 6 bases and 2 bases, there was a span of 14 bases. The CDR3 spans 13 residues. Germline V CDR1 and CDR2: SQVTM, ANQGSEA. The CDR3, as DNA: TGCAGCGTATTACTATCAGTCACCTACGAGCAGTACTTC. This encodes CSVLLSVTYEQYF.

The gene calls are TRBV6-1 and TRBJ1-1; the D is unclear. V was cut by 8 bases and J by 1 base, with 5 bases left in between. CDR3 length: 11 amino acids. Germline assignment: CDR1 MNHNS and CDR2 SASEGT. In DNA form, the CDR3 reads TGTGCCAGCTGGGGGAACACTGAAGCTTTCTTT. Amino acid sequence: CASWGNTEAFF.

The CDR3: CASSDRVTYEQYF. CDR3 DNA sequence: TGTGCCAGCAGTGATAGGGTTACCTACGAGCAGTACTTC. The rearrangement links TRBV2 to TRBJ2-7; D uncertain. Germline CDR1 reads SNHLY; CDR2 reads FYNNEI. Deletions cut 3 bases from V and 2 bases from J, with 8 bases between. This CDR3 region has 13 residues.

The chain joins TRBV13 to TRBJ1-2, with 7 bases aligning to TRBD1. Germline values: CDR1 PRHDT, CDR2 FYEKMQ (reference sequence). V was pared by 5 bases and J by 4 bases, with 7 bases of the junction left unmatched. The CDR3 contains 14 residues. In nucleotides, the CDR3 is TGTGCCAGCAGCGCACCGGGGACAGCCTATGGCTACACCTTC. Translation: CASSAPGTAYGYTF.

J is TRBJ1-1 and V is TRBV7-9, with D possibly being TRBD1 (5 bases). Trimming removed 8 bases from V and 4 bases from J, with 8 bases in between. Germline loops: CDR1 SEHNR, CDR2 FQNEAQ (reference sequence). This CDR3 has 11 residues. CDR3 amino acids: CASWGSTEAFF. CDR3 nucleotide sequence: TGTGCCAGCTGGGGGAGCACTGAAGCTTTCTTT.

CDR3: CAISSQGEYNEQFF. DNA for the CDR3: TGTGCCATCAGCTCTCAGGGGGAATACAATGAGCAGTTCTTC. The chain recombines TRBV10-3 with TRBJ2-1; TRBD1 agrees at 7 bases. J gave up 4 bases and V 6 bases, and 6 bases lay outside the gene matches. Germline V gene data show CDR1 as ENHRY and CDR2 as SYGVKD. The CDR3 runs 14 residues.

Comments on this clone: The identical CDR3 is also encoded by other nucleotide sequences in the sample. This chain connects TRBV5-6 to TRBJ1-1; D ambiguous. V lost 7 bases and J lost 1, with 8 bases in between. Germline V gene sequence: CDR1 SGHDT, CDR2 YYEEEE. The CDR3 runs to 12 residues. In nucleotides, the CDR3 is TGTGCCAGCTCGTTCGGGAACACTGAAGCTTTCTTT. It yields the protein CASSFGNTEAFF. Looking up the rest from reference TRBV5-6 and TRBJ1-1 gives the full variable domain: DAGVTQSPTHLIKTRGQQVTLRCSPKSGHDTVSWYQQALGQGPQFIFQYYEEEERQRGNFPDRFSGHQFPNYSSELNVNALLLGDSALYLCASSFGNTEAFFGQGTRLTVV.

The chain carries TRBV4-2 and TRBJ2-3; D may be TRBD1 (5 bases). In germline, CDR1 is LGHNA, CDR2 YNFKEQ. The CDR3 is made up of 14 amino acids. Trimming pared 0 bases from V and 1 base from J, leaving 5 bases between. The CDR3 here is CASSQEGGTDTQYF. In nucleotides, the CDR3 is TGTGCCAGCAGCCAAGAAGGGGGCACAGATACGCAGTATTTT.

The rearrangement joins TRBV10-2 to TRBJ2-7; D is unclear. V was pared by 4 bases and J by 1 base, with 5 bases between. The V gene's germline CDR1 is WSHSY and CDR2 SAAADI. CDR3 length equals 12 residues. CDR3 region: CASSARSYEQYF. The CDR3 region has the DNA TGCGCCAGCAGTGCTCGATCCTACGAGCAGTACTTC.

V gene TRBV11-2 combines with J gene TRBJ1-6, with D uncertain. Trimming took 5 bases from V and 6 from J, leaving 11 bases between them. The CDR3 runs 14 residues. Germline CDR1 reads SGHAT; CDR2 reads FQNNGV. CDR3 in DNA: TGTGCCAGCAGCCCCTCGGGTTTTAATTCACCCCTCCACTTT. It specifies CASSPSGFNSPLHF.

In its sample, this clone was seen a few times. The sample has other DNA sequences that encode this CDR3 too. The genes are TRBV7-2 and TRBJ2-3; no clear D gene. V shed 1 base and J shed 1 base, with 0 bases lying between them. The CDR3 runs to 12 residues. Germline V lookup: CDR1 SGHTA, CDR2 FQGNSA. CDR3 coding DNA: TGTGCCAGCAGCTTAGGCACAGATACGCAGTATTTT. Residues: CASSLGTDTQYF.

This chain uses TRBV10-2 with TRBJ1-2; TRBD1 agrees at 8 bases. Germline lookup yields CDR1 WSHSY and CDR2 SAAADI. The CDR3 sequence is 15 residues long. The ends lost 8 bases at V and 2 bases at J; junction bases unmatched: 10. The CDR3 nucleotides are TGCGCCAGCTTGCCAATTCGACAGGGGAACTATGGCTACACCTTC. Its protein product is CASLPIRQGNYGYTF.

This chain links TRBV7-9 with TRBJ2-5, with a weak D call TRBD2 (5 bases). Trimming removed 0 bases at V and 2 bases at J, with 16 bases between. Germline assignment: CDR1 SEHNR and CDR2 FQNEAQ (reference sequence). CDR3 size: 17 residues. CDR3 in DNA: TGTGCCAGCAGCTTAGCGGGTGTCGGGTCGGGACAAGAGACCCAGTACTTC. Its translation is CASSLAGVGSGQETQYF.

The chain joins TRBV7-6 to TRBJ2-2; TRBD1 is a possible D gene (5 bases). Trimming removed 5 bases at V and 3 bases at J, with 19 bases between. Germline V gene lookup returns CDR1 SGHVS and CDR2 FNYEAQ. This CDR3 is built from 17 residues. The CDR3 DNA is TGTGCCAGCAGCGACAGTGCGTGGGGCGACGACACCGGGGAGCTGTTTTTT. As protein: CASSDSAWGDDTGELFF.

The chain combines TRBV25-1 with TRBJ2-7; D remains ambiguous. From germline, CDR1 is MGHDK and CDR2 SYGVNS. V was pared by 5 bases and J by 6 bases, with 8 bases between. The length of the CDR3 is 11 residues. In DNA, the CDR3 is TGTGCCAGCAGTTTGTCTGTCGAGCAGTACTTC. It codes for CASSLSVEQYF.

This clone was picked up a small number of times. V is TRBV29-1 and J is TRBJ2-7; TRBD2 might be the D (5 bases). CDR3 length: 13 residues. Trimming took 7 bases from V and 1 from J, leaving 14 bases between them. Germline CDR1 and CDR2: SQVTM and ANQGSEA. The CDR3, as DNA: TGCAGCGCGGTCGGCGGAGGATCCTACGAGCAGTACTTC. Translating gives CSAVGGGSYEQYF.

The chain uses TRBV11-2 and TRBJ2-7; D uncertain. Trimming cost V 1 base and J 2 bases, with 9 bases left between them. CDR1 and CDR2 from the germline V gene are SGHAT and FQNNGV. The CDR3 extends over 14 amino acids. CDR3 sequence reads: CASSLVGRTYEQYF. The CDR3 DNA follows: TGTGCCAGCAGCTTAGTAGGCAGGACCTACGAGCAGTACTTC.

The rearrangement joins TRBV5-1 to TRBJ2-1; D is perhaps TRBD2 (5 bases). CDR3 length: 16 residues. The V gene's germline CDR1 is SGHRS and CDR2 YFSETQ. V shed 3 bases and J shed 0 bases, with 13 bases lying between them. This CDR3 is CASSYFLGSSYNEQFF. For the CDR3, the DNA is TGCGCCAGCAGCTACTTTTTGGGGAGCTCCTACAATGAGCAGTTCTTC.

This chain connects TRBV5-1 to TRBJ2-7; 7 positions match TRBD1. With 7 bases clipped from V and 4 bases from J, the junction kept 11 bases outside the gene matches. Germline V lookup: CDR1 SGHRS, CDR2 YFSETQ. The CDR3 runs to 14 residues. This CDR3 is CASAQGEFGYEQYF. The CDR3 DNA follows: TGCGCCAGCGCCCAGGGGGAATTTGGGTACGAGCAGTACTTC. Full variable domain (rest looked up from reference TRBV5-1 and TRBJ2-7): KAGVTQTPRYLIKTRGQQVTLSCSPISGHRSVSWYQQTPGQGLQFLFEYFSETQRNKGNFPGRFSGRQFSNSRSEMNVSTLELGDSALYLCASAQGEFGYEQYFGPGTRLTVT.

The chain uses TRBV27 and TRBJ2-7; 7 bases align to TRBD1. V lost 4 bases, J lost 3 bases, and 9 bases stayed unmatched. The V gene's germline CDR1 is MNHEY and CDR2 SMNVEV (reference sequence). CDR3 length equals 15 residues. As DNA, the CDR3 is TGTGCCAGCAGTTCCGCTTGGGACAGAAACTACGAGCAGTACTTC. Translated: CASSSAWDRNYEQYF.

J is TRBJ2-7 and V is TRBV4-1, with 7 bases matching TRBD1. Germline values: CDR1 MGHRA, CDR2 YSYEKL. Trimming took 2 bases from V and 7 from J; bases not matched to a gene: 14. The CDR3 has 16 residues. CDR3 in amino acids: CASSQLLGQGEGEQYF. For the CDR3, the DNA is TGCGCCAGCAGCCAACTTTTGGGCCAGGGGGAAGGAGAGCAGTACTTC.

The J gene is TRBJ2-1, the V gene TRBV7-2; tentative D call: TRBD2 (6 bases). The CDR3 contains 18 residues. From germline, CDR1 is SGHTA and CDR2 FQGNSA. V gave up 3 bases and J gave up 4 bases, with 22 bases separating them. CDR3 sequence reads: CASSLGLEGPDTYNEQFF. CDR3 sequence (DNA): TGTGCCAGCAGCTTGGGCTTGGAGGGGCCGGACACGTACAATGAGCAGTTCTTC.

J is TRBJ2-5 and V is TRBV7-2, with TRBD1 as a possible D gene (5 bases). This CDR3 contains 16 residues. Deletions cut 5 bases from V and 4 bases from J, with 20 bases between. Per germline, CDR1 SGHTA and CDR2 FQGNSA. As DNA, the CDR3 is TGTGCCAGCAGCCGCACAGGATTTCGGTCGGGAGAGACCCAGTACTTC. It specifies CASSRTGFRSGETQYF. The full variable domain, rest sourced from reference TRBV7-2 and TRBJ2-5, is GAGVSQSPSNKVTEKGKDVELRCDPISGHTALYWYRQSLGQGLEFLIYFQGNSAPDKSGLPSDRFSAERTGGSVSTLTIQRTQQEDSAVYLCASSRTGFRSGETQYFGPGTRLLVL.

This clone was seen just once. This chain connects TRBV11-3 to TRBJ2-1; 12 bases line up with TRBD2. The CDR3 totals 14 residues. The V and J ends lost 4 bases and 5 bases, in that order; junction bases with no gene match: 0. Germline loops: CDR1 SGHNT, CDR2 YENEEA. The CDR3 here is CASSSSGGDNEQFF. For the CDR3, the DNA is TGTGCCAGCAGCTCTAGCGGGGGGGACAATGAGCAGTTCTTC.

This chain connects TRBV27 to TRBJ2-1, with a tentative D call TRBD2 (6 bases). The CDR3 has 17 amino acids. V was trimmed by 5 bases and J by 0 bases, leaving 17 bases between them. Germline CDR1 is MNHEY and CDR2 is SMNVEV (reference sequence). For the CDR3, the DNA is TGTGCCAGCAGTCCTCGGGACTTTCGTTCCTCCTACAATGAGCAGTTCTTC. This sequence encodes CASSPRDFRSSYNEQFF.

This clone came up a few times. The gene calls are TRBV14 and TRBJ2-6, with D hard to call. V lost 2 bases, J lost 1 base, and 9 bases lay in between. Looked up from germline, CDR1 is SGHDN and CDR2 is FVKESK. This CDR3 comprises 16 residues. The CDR3 loop reads CASSQLPGSGANVLTF. The CDR3 DNA follows: TGTGCCAGCAGCCAATTGCCGGGTTCTGGGGCCAACGTCCTGACTTTC.

The J gene is TRBJ2-1, the V gene TRBV6-8; the match to TRBD1 covers 8 bases. J lost 7 bases, V lost 0 bases, and 20 bases had no gene match. CDR1 is MNHGY, CDR2 SAAAGT, per germline. The CDR3 is 20 residues long. The CDR3 nucleotides are TGTGCCAGCAGTTACTCGACTGTACAGGGGGGAGAGGGAGGTCTTAATGAGCAGTTCTTC. Its translation: CASSYSTVQGGEGGLNEQFF.

The chain couples TRBV29-1 to TRBJ1-2; D gene uncertain. Germline V gene lookup returns CDR1 SQVTM and CDR2 ANQGSEA. This CDR3 has 12 amino acids. V lost 3 bases, J lost 4 bases, and 9 bases lay in between. CDR3 sequence reads: CSVELATYGYTF. Written as DNA, the CDR3 is TGCAGCGTTGAGTTGGCGACCTATGGCTACACCTTC.

The J gene is TRBJ2-5, the V gene TRBV4-1; possibly TRBD2 for D (6 bases). Germline CDR1 is MGHRA and CDR2 is YSYEKL. Trimming took off 3 bases at V and 1 base at J, with 15 bases between the two ends. This CDR3 contains 16 residues. CDR3 loop: CASSHIGAGGQETQYF. As DNA, the CDR3 is TGCGCCAGCAGCCACATCGGGGCCGGGGGCCAAGAGACCCAGTACTTC.

This chain links TRBV4-3 with TRBJ2-5, with no clear D. The germline V gene has CDR1 LGHNA and CDR2 YSLEER. The ends were cut back, 0 bases at V and 2 bases at J, with 16 bases in the middle. The CDR3 spans 17 residues. The CDR3 sequence: CASSQDLSTPHQETQYF. The DNA of the CDR3 is TGCGCCAGCAGCCAAGATTTGAGCACCCCCCATCAAGAGACCCAGTACTTC.